One T cell receptor (beta chain) is described in this entry. Its specificity is not known. This sample is part of a study of Tregs in tolerant kidney transplant recipients. Study findings and constraints: Activated donor B cell expansion appeared to reveal the most relevant donor-specific TCRbeta repertoire. Donor-specific Treg expansion exceeded global Treg expansion in tolerant patients, suggesting antigen drive. Few patients were studied, so findings need validation in larger groups.

Data came from immunoSEQ multiplex PCR; TCRdb stores just in-frame clones and leaves some out. The sample lists tens of thousands of clones; approximately 98% were seen once. Unstimulated Tregs (CD4+CD25+CD127-) and CD4+CD25- non-Tregs were sorted from PBMCs. Between the trimmed V and J ends, which lost 0 bases and 0 bases, there was a span of 7 bases. The CDR3 is made up of 14 amino acids. Germline V gene data show CDR1 as SGDLS and CDR2 as YYNGEE. V gene TRBV9 combines with J gene TRBJ2-7; no reliable D call. The input for sequencing was CD4+ T cells from blood, taken before the transplant. The origin of this receptor is a human donor who received a combined kidney and bone marrow transplant. This CDR3 is CASSVGLNSYEQYF. The CDR3 region has the DNA TGTGCCAGCAGCGTAGGACTGAACTCCTACGAGCAGTACTTC.